This T cell receptor beta chain was recovered during a study of T cell repertoires in cytomegalovirus infection. General study findings and limits: CMV-specific HLA-C-restricted TCR beta clonotypes dominated the ex vivo response.

The CDR3 contains 13 residues. Germline V gene data show CDR1 as ENHRY and CDR2 as SYGVKD. TCRdb independently ran MiXCR on the reads; one entry per CDR3 protein. The data hold 480,000 or so distinct CDR3 sequences, with about 10% observed a single time. About this clonotype itself: What it binds is unknown. One junction end does not reproduce the germline sequence, and a read error may be involved.

This TCR was recovered from a human donor in good health (CMV status not recorded). Some clones in this sample may be carry-over from other donors' samples. The chain employs TRBV10-3 and TRBJ2-5, with TRBD2 matching 8 bases. Sequencing was performed on PBMCs. The CDR3 loop reads CAIRSDALAGLSF. For the CDR3, the DNA is TGTGCCATCAGATCCGACGCCCTAGCGGGCCTTTCTTTC.